Listed below are T cell receptor beta chains from one sample, sequenced in a study of cytomegalovirus exposure and HLA in healthy donors. The protocol was immunoSEQ multiplex PCR, while the TCRdb copy is restricted to in-frame clones and leaves out a portion. The table has 130,000 or so clones, more than 60% seen once. The sequenced sample was PBMCs. All receptors derive from a woman in her late teens or twenties in good health and CMV-seronegative. Both conserved end residues are part of each CDR3. The order of the fields is D gene, clone size, V gene, J gene, CDR3 protein, CDR3 DNA. D genes are given only for firm matches. Clone size is shown for a subset of rows, as once, few, many or a class of expanded clone.

d_gene: -; abundance: once; v_gene: TRBV5-1; j_gene: TRBJ2-1; CDR3aa: CASSFEPRSYNEQFF; CDR3nt: TGCGCCAGCAGCTTCGAGCCCCGCTCCTACAATGAGCAGTTCTTC
d_gene: -; abundance: -; v_gene: TRBV9; j_gene: TRBJ1-4; CDR3aa: CASSGGLGSGEKLFF; CDR3nt: TGTGCCAGCAGCGGAGGTCTCGGGAGCGGGGAAAAACTGTTTTTT
d_gene: -; abundance: -; v_gene: TRBV7-8; j_gene: TRBJ2-7; CDR3aa: CASSRGGGPNYYEQYF; CDR3nt: TGTGCCAGCAGTAGGGGTGGGGGCCCCAACTACTACGAGCAGTACTTC
d_gene: TRBD1; abundance: -; v_gene: TRBV27; j_gene: TRBJ2-5; CDR3aa: CASSLSMGTGGETQYF; CDR3nt: TGTGCCAGCAGTTTATCGATGGGGACAGGGGGAGAGACCCAGTACTTC
d_gene: -; abundance: -; v_gene: TRBV4-1; j_gene: TRBJ2-1; CDR3aa: CASLQVWGASYNEQFF; CDR3nt: TGCGCCAGCCTTCAAGTTTGGGGAGCCTCCTACAATGAGCAGTTCTTC
d_gene: -; abundance: -; v_gene: TRBV10-3; j_gene: TRBJ2-1; CDR3aa: CAISDSGLTHNEQFF; CDR3nt: TGTGCCATCAGTGATTCTGGACTAACTCACAATGAGCAGTTCTTC
d_gene: -; abundance: -; v_gene: TRBV27; j_gene: TRBJ1-5; CDR3aa: CASSFSPGQPQHF; CDR3nt: TGTGCCAGCAGTTTCAGTCCGGGACAGCCCCAGCATTTT
d_gene: -; abundance: -; v_gene: TRBV30; j_gene: TRBJ2-1; CDR3aa: CAWSVRRRATYNEQFF; CDR3nt: TGTGCCTGGAGTGTACGTAGGAGGGCCACCTACAATGAGCAGTTCTTC
d_gene: -; abundance: -; v_gene: TRBV30; j_gene: TRBJ1-4; CDR3aa: CAWSYSNEKLFF; CDR3nt: TGTGCCTGGAGTTACAGCAATGAAAAACTGTTTTTT
d_gene: -; abundance: once; v_gene: TRBV5-4; j_gene: TRBJ2-5; CDR3aa: CASSPLGTVKETQYF; CDR3nt: TGTGCCAGCAGCCCTCTAGGTACCGTAAAAGAGACCCAGTACTTC
d_gene: TRBD1; abundance: -; v_gene: TRBV19; j_gene: TRBJ2-3; CDR3aa: CASSLGTGPDTDTQYF; CDR3nt: TGTGCCAGTAGCCTTGGGACAGGGCCCGACACAGATACGCAGTATTTT
d_gene: TRBD2; abundance: -; v_gene: TRBV7-9; j_gene: TRBJ2-1; CDR3aa: CASSRPGASGRSYNEQFF; CDR3nt: TGTGCCAGCAGCCGACCCGGGGCGAGCGGGAGGTCCTACAATGAGCAGTTCTTC
d_gene: TRBD2; abundance: -; v_gene: TRBV7-9; j_gene: TRBJ2-3; CDR3aa: CASSSSEGGQADTQYF; CDR3nt: TGTGCCAGCAGCTCCTCTGAGGGAGGGCAGGCAGATACGCAGTATTTT
d_gene: TRBD1; abundance: -; v_gene: TRBV29-1; j_gene: TRBJ1-4; CDR3aa: CSVEGLTGGGEKLFF; CDR3nt: TGCAGCGTTGAAGGCCTGACAGGGGGTGGTGAAAAACTGTTTTTT
d_gene: TRBD2; abundance: -; v_gene: TRBV14; j_gene: TRBJ2-5; CDR3aa: CASLSGLAGGETQYF; CDR3nt: TGTGCCAGCCTCTCTGGACTAGCGGGGGGGGAGACCCAGTACTTC
d_gene: -; abundance: -; v_gene: TRBV19; j_gene: TRBJ2-1; CDR3aa: CASKGRNWEQFF; CDR3nt: TGTGCCAGTAAGGGGCGTAACTGGGAGCAGTTCTTC
d_gene: -; abundance: -; v_gene: TRBV7-9; j_gene: TRBJ2-1; CDR3aa: CASSPRRTISNEQFF; CDR3nt: TGTGCCAGCAGCCCCCGCCGGACTATCAGTAATGAGCAGTTCTTC
d_gene: -; abundance: -; v_gene: TRBV30; j_gene: TRBJ1-4; CDR3aa: CAWRSNPGEKLFF; CDR3nt: TGTGCCTGGAGGTCTAACCCGGGGGAAAAACTGTTTTTT
d_gene: TRBD2; abundance: -; v_gene: TRBV4-2; j_gene: TRBJ2-3; CDR3aa: CASSQGASGRGTQYF; CDR3nt: TGTGCCAGCAGCCAAGGGGCTAGCGGGAGGGGTACGCAGTATTTT
d_gene: -; abundance: -; v_gene: TRBV7-9; j_gene: TRBJ2-6; CDR3aa: CASSLMASGANVLTF; CDR3nt: TGTGCCAGCAGCTTAATGGCCTCTGGGGCCAACGTCCTGACTTTC
d_gene: -; abundance: -; v_gene: TRBV14; j_gene: TRBJ2-4; CDR3aa: CASSPIVTGVLSAKNIQYF; CDR3nt: TGTGCCAGCAGCCCAATCGTCACAGGAGTTTTGTCTGCCAAAAACATTCAGTACTTC
d_gene: TRBD1; abundance: -; v_gene: TRBV4-1; j_gene: TRBJ2-7; CDR3aa: CASSPGDSPYEQYF; CDR3nt: TGCGCCAGCAGCCCTGGGGACAGCCCCTACGAGCAGTACTTC
d_gene: -; abundance: -; v_gene: TRBV5-4; j_gene: TRBJ2-5; CDR3aa: CASSVQDQETQYF; CDR3nt: TGTGCCAGCAGCGTACAGGACCAAGAGACCCAGTACTTC
d_gene: -; abundance: -; v_gene: TRBV6-1; j_gene: TRBJ2-7; CDR3aa: CASSELGRSYEQYF; CDR3nt: TGTGCCAGCAGTGAACTGGGGAGAAGCTACGAGCAGTACTTC
d_gene: -; abundance: -; v_gene: TRBV4-1; j_gene: TRBJ2-1; CDR3aa: CASSIGGDSYNEQFF; CDR3nt: TGCGCCAGCAGCATCGGAGGGGATAGCTACAATGAGCAGTTCTTC
d_gene: -; abundance: -; v_gene: TRBV5-6; j_gene: TRBJ1-5; CDR3aa: CASSTLTGNQPQHF; CDR3nt: TGTGCCAGCAGCACCTTAACGGGGAATCAGCCCCAGCATTTT
d_gene: TRBD1; abundance: -; v_gene: TRBV5-6; j_gene: TRBJ1-1; CDR3aa: CASSPRDRNTEAFF; CDR3nt: TGTGCCAGCAGCCCCCGGGACAGGAACACTGAAGCTTTCTTT
d_gene: TRBD2; abundance: once; v_gene: TRBV7-2; j_gene: TRBJ2-7; CDR3aa: CASRPTSGGTYEQYF; CDR3nt: TGTGCCAGCAGACCGACTAGCGGGGGTACCTACGAGCAGTACTTC
d_gene: -; abundance: -; v_gene: TRBV30; j_gene: TRBJ2-2; CDR3aa: CAWIRDSNTGELFF; CDR3nt: TGTGCCTGGATAAGGGACTCAAACACCGGGGAGCTGTTTTTT
d_gene: TRBD1; abundance: -; v_gene: TRBV7-8; j_gene: TRBJ1-2; CDR3aa: CASSLAGTGGYGYTF; CDR3nt: TGTGCCAGCAGCTTAGCGGGGACAGGGGGCTATGGCTACACCTTC
d_gene: TRBD2; abundance: -; v_gene: TRBV19; j_gene: TRBJ2-7; CDR3aa: CASSSGLAGDEQYF; CDR3nt: TGTGCCAGTAGTTCTGGACTAGCGGGAGACGAGCAGTACTTC
d_gene: -; abundance: -; v_gene: TRBV5-8; j_gene: TRBJ1-2; CDR3aa: CASSLPVYGYTF; CDR3nt: TGTGCCAGCAGCTTACCGGTCTATGGCTACACCTTC
d_gene: -; abundance: -; v_gene: TRBV5-4; j_gene: TRBJ2-1; CDR3aa: CASSLGAQSYNEQFF; CDR3nt: TGTGCCAGCAGCTTAGGGGCCCAGAGCTACAATGAGCAGTTCTTC
d_gene: TRBD2; abundance: -; v_gene: TRBV7-6; j_gene: TRBJ2-2; CDR3aa: CASSLAGLAGVAGELFF; CDR3nt: TGTGCCAGCAGCTTAGCGGGACTAGCGGGAGTTGCCGGGGAGCTGTTTTTT
d_gene: TRBD2; abundance: -; v_gene: TRBV14; j_gene: TRBJ2-5; CDR3aa: CASSVSGTSGRETQYF; CDR3nt: TGTGCCAGCAGCGTCTCCGGGACTAGCGGGAGGGAGACCCAGTACTTC
d_gene: TRBD2; abundance: -; v_gene: TRBV29-1; j_gene: TRBJ2-7; CDR3aa: CSVLAGPKAADEQYF; CDR3nt: TGCAGCGTCCTAGCGGGCCCCAAGGCAGCCGACGAGCAGTACTTC